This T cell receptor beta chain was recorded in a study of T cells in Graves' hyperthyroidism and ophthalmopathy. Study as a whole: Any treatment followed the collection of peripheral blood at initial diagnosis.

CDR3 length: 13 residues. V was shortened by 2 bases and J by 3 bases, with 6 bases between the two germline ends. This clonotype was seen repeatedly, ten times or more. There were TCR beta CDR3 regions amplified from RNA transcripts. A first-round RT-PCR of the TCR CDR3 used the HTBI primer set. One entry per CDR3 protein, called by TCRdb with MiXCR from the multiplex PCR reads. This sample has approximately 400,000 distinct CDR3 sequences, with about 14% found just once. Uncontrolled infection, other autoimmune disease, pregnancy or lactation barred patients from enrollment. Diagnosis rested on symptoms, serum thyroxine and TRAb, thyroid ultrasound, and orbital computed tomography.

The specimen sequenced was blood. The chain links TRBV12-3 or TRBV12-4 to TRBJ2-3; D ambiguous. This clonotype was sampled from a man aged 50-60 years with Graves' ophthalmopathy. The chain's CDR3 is CASSLLPTDTQYF. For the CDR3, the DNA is TGTGCCAGCAGTTTACTACCAACAGATACGCAGTATTTT.